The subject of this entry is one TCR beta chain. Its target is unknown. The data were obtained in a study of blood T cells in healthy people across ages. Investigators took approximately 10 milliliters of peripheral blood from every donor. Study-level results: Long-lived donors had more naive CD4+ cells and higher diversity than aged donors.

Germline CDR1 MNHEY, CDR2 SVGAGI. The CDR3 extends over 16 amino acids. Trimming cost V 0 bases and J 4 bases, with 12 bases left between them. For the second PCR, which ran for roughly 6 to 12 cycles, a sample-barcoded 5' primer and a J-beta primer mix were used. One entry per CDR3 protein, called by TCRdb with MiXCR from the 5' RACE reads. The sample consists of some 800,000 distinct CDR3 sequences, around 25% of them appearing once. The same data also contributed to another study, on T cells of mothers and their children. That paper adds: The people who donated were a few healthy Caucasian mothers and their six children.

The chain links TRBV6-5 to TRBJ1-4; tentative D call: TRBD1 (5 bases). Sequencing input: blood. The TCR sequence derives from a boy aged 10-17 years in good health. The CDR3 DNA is TGTGCCAGCAGTTACTCCTCGGGGGGAAGTAATGAAAAACTGTTTTTT. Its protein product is CASSYSSGGSNEKLFF.